Listed below are T cell receptor beta chains from one sample, sequenced in a study of identifying expanded T cells in peripheral blood. Produced via immunoSEQ multiplex PCR; TCRdb's table is partial and in-frame only. Of under 120,000 clones in the sample, around 89% were seen once. Sequencing used blood. These receptors originate from a person aged 18-70 years in good health. CDR3s include the opening cysteine and the closing phenylalanine or tryptophan. The D gene is left open where the match is weak. The size field is filled for only some rows; it gives once, few, many or a size class.

v_gene	abundance	j_gene	d_gene	CDR3nt	CDR3aa
TRBV4-3	-	TRBJ2-7	-	TGCGCCAGCAGCCAAGCTCGTAGGGACTACGAGCAGTACTTC	CASSQARRDYEQYF
TRBV6-5	many	TRBJ1-1	-	TGTGCCAGCAGTTATCATGGGTCGGTTGCAGCTTTCTTT	CASSYHGSVAAFF
TRBV16	-	TRBJ1-1	-	TGTGCCAGCAGCCCAAGGAACGGGGCTGAAGCTTTCTTT	CASSPRNGAEAFF
TRBV6-1	once	TRBJ1-3	TRBD1	TGTGCCAGCAGTGTCGGGACAGCAGGAAACACCATATATTTT	CASSVGTAGNTIYF
TRBV19	-	TRBJ2-2	-	TGTGCCAGTAGTCGATCGTGGGGAGCGAACACCGGGGAGCTGTTTTTT	CASSRSWGANTGELFF
TRBV6-4	-	TRBJ1-3	-	TGTGCCAGCCCCCCCCGGAGCTCTGGAAACACCATATATTTT	CASPPRSSGNTIYF
TRBV10-2	once	TRBJ2-1	-	TGCGCCAGCAGGCGGCCAGGAATCAATGAGCAGTTCTTC	CASRRPGINEQFF
TRBV4-1	-	TRBJ2-3	-	TGCGCCAGCAGCCTCCAAAGGGGGTCTAGCGGCCCCACAGATACGCAGTATTTT	CASSLQRGSSGPTDTQYF
TRBV19	-	TRBJ1-1	-	TGTGCCAGTAGTATAGTTACCCAGGGAGAAGCTTTCTTT	CASSIVTQGEAFF
TRBV20-1	-	TRBJ2-3	-	TGCAGTGTAGGGGATCAAGATACGCAGTATTTT	CSVGDQDTQYF
TRBV6-5	-	TRBJ1-1	-	TGTGCCAGCACCGTGACATTTAACACTGAAGCTTTCTTT	CASTVTFNTEAFF
TRBV5-6	-	TRBJ2-4	TRBD1	TGTGCCAGCAGCTGGACAGGGCCCGACCTAAACATTCAGTACTTC	CASSWTGPDLNIQYF
TRBV7-2	-	TRBJ2-2	-	TGTGCCAGCAGCTACGGGGGTCGGGAGCTGTTTTTT	CASSYGGRELFF
TRBV7-2	-	TRBJ2-2	TRBD1	TGTGCCAGCAGCTACACAGGGGGAAGAGAGGAGCTGTTTTTT	CASSYTGGREELFF
TRBV6-1	-	TRBJ1-2	-	TGTGCCAGCAGTGAAAGGCGACAGTCCTCGAACTATGGCTACACCTTC	CASSERRQSSNYGYTF
TRBV5-6	once	TRBJ2-7	TRBD2	TGTGCCAGCAGTTCCCCCGGGGGACTACGCGGGGACGAGCAGTACTTC	CASSSPGGLRGDEQYF
TRBV30	once	TRBJ2-5	-	TGTGCCTGGAGTCTTAAACTCGGACAGCAACAAGAGACCCAGTACTTC	CAWSLKLGQQQETQYF
TRBV5-1	few	TRBJ1-6	-	TGCGCCAGCAGCTTGGCGGCAGCCGGGGGGGAATCACCCCTCCACTTT	CASSLAAAGGESPLHF
TRBV11-3	-	TRBJ2-7	-	TGTGCCAGCAGCTTAGGGTCAGGGGGGGAGCAGTACTTC	CASSLGSGGEQYF
TRBV19	-	TRBJ2-1	-	TGTGCCAGTTCTCAAGGGAGCTCCTACAATGAGCAGTTCTTC	CASSQGSSYNEQFF
TRBV6-6	-	TRBJ1-5	TRBD1	TGTGCCAGCAGTTACTTGGCAGGGGGAGATCAGCCCCAGCATTTT	CASSYLAGGDQPQHF
TRBV9	-	TRBJ2-2	-	TGTGCCAGCAGCGTAGGGGGAGGGGGCGGGGAGCTGTTTTTT	CASSVGGGGGELFF
TRBV4-3	few	TRBJ1-6	-	TGCGCCAGCAGCCAAGATGGGCAGTTTCATCCCCTCCACTTT	CASSQDGQFHPLHF
TRBV11-2	-	TRBJ1-2	-	TGTGCCAGCAGCACACCTTCCGGGACACGGAACTATGGCTACACCTTC	CASSTPSGTRNYGYTF
TRBV18	-	TRBJ1-1	TRBD1	TGTGCCAGCTCACCCGCTCGAGGGGGCTGGCTGACTGAAGCTTTCTTT	CASSPARGGWLTEAFF
TRBV15	-	TRBJ2-5	-	TGTGCCACCAGCGGTGAAGAGCGCCCGGGGACCCAGTACTTC	CATSGEERPGTQYF
TRBV6-5	-	TRBJ2-3	-	TGTGCCAGCAGTCTCTCATCCGGGGTCACAGATACGCAGTATTTT	CASSLSSGVTDTQYF
TRBV27	-	TRBJ2-7	-	TGTGCCAGCAGGGACGGGATCTACGAGCAGTACTTC	CASRDGIYEQYF
TRBV29-1	once	TRBJ2-2	TRBD1	TGCAGCACAACCGGGACAGGGACCGGGGAGCTGTTTTTT	CSTTGTGTGELFF
TRBV4-3	-	TRBJ2-5	-	TGCGCCAGCAGCCACACTTCTAGGGCAGCCCAAGAGACCCAGTACTTC	CASSHTSRAAQETQYF
TRBV5-6	-	TRBJ2-1	TRBD1	TGTGCCAGCAGCCCCTCAGGACAGGGGGTACACAATGAGCAGTTCTTC	CASSPSGQGVHNEQFF
TRBV7-9	once	TRBJ2-7	-	TGTGCCAGCAGCTTAGCGAGGGCCGGTTTCTACGAGCAGTACTTC	CASSLARAGFYEQYF
TRBV5-4	-	TRBJ2-2	TRBD2	TGTGCCAGCAGCCCGGGACTAGCGGGGGGGAGCACCGGGGAGCTGTTTTTT	CASSPGLAGGSTGELFF
TRBV2	-	TRBJ2-6	-	TGTGCCAGCAGTCAAACAGGCTCTGGGGCCAACGTCCTGACTTTC	CASSQTGSGANVLTF
TRBV11-2	few	TRBJ1-2	-	TGTGCCAGCACCTACGTCGGGGCAATGGACTATGGCTACACCTTC	CASTYVGAMDYGYTF
TRBV27	-	TRBJ2-3	-	TGTGCCAGCAGTTTATCACCGGGAGGGGGCGATGATCGCACAGATACGCAGTATTTT	CASSLSPGGGDDRTDTQYF
TRBV5-1	-	TRBJ2-3	TRBD2	TGCGCCAGCAGTACCGGGACTAGCGGGGGGCTGAACACAGATACGCAGTATTTT	CASSTGTSGGLNTDTQYF
TRBV5-4	-	TRBJ2-3	-	TGTGCCAGCAGCCCTAGGGGGGGGATCACAGATACGCAGTATTTT	CASSPRGGITDTQYF
TRBV19	-	TRBJ2-7	TRBD1	TGTGCCAGCTCACAGGGGTACTACGAGCAGTACTTC	CASSQGYYEQYF
TRBV6-4	-	TRBJ2-6	-	TGTGCCAGCAGTTACTCAAACTCTGGGGCCAACGTCCGGACTTTC	CASSYSNSGANVRTF
TRBV21-1	-	TRBJ1-3	-	TGTGCCAGCAGCAAAGGGAAGAAAAACTCTGGAAACACCATATATTTT	CASSKGKKNSGNTIYF
TRBV4-2	-	TRBJ2-7	-	TGTGCCAGCAGCCAAGAGGAAGGGGGAGGATACGAGCAGTACTTC	CASSQEEGGGYEQYF
TRBV19	once	TRBJ1-3	-	TGTGCCAGTAGACAACGGGGGCCCTTGACCTCTGGAAACACCATATATTTT	CASRQRGPLTSGNTIYF
TRBV6-5	-	TRBJ1-1	-	TGTGCCAGCAGTTCTCACCTTGGTTCGAACACTGAAGCTTTCTTT	CASSSHLGSNTEAFF
TRBV5-6	-	TRBJ1-5	-	TGTGCCACCAGCAGCATCAATCAGCCCCAGCATTTT	CATSSINQPQHF
TRBV11-2	-	TRBJ1-1	-	TGTGCCAGCAGCCTCAGACTGAACACTGAAGCTTTCTTT	CASSLRLNTEAFF
TRBV13	-	TRBJ2-1	TRBD1	TGTGCCAGCAGCTTTGGGACAGGGGCCTACAATGAGCAGTTCTTC	CASSFGTGAYNEQFF
TRBV28	-	TRBJ2-7	-	TGTGCCAGCAGTTTAGCAGGACTTTCCTACGAGCAGTACTTC	CASSLAGLSYEQYF
TRBV19	-	TRBJ2-7	-	TGTGCCAGTAAGGCGGCTCTGGGTGGAAGCGAGCAGTACTTC	CASKAALGGSEQYF